These 20 T cell receptor beta chains originate from one sample sequenced in a study of CD8+CD57+ T cells in acquired aplastic anemia. In patients chosen for sequencing, flow cytometry had shown CD8+CD57+ cell expansion. The template used for profiling TCR beta VDJ and CDR3 was genomic DNA. TCRdb redid the calling of the reads with MiXCR, one entry per CDR3 protein. The sample has roughly 260,000 distinct CDR3 sequences; around 43% are singletons. Sequenced material: sorted CD4+, CD8+, or CD8+CD57+ T cells (not recorded which) from PBMCs. The receptors here all came from a human donor with aplastic anemia.

This clonotype has ten or more counts. This sequence joins TRBV4-1 and TRBJ2-5; D not resolved. V was shortened by 0 bases and J by 1 base, with 9 bases between the two germline ends. From germline, CDR1 is MGHRA and CDR2 YSYEKL. This CDR3 spans 15 amino acids. CDR3 DNA: TGCGCCAGCAGCCAAGAATCGGGCAGCCAAGAGACCCAGTACTTC. Amino acids: CASSQESGSQETQYF.

V is TRBV7-9 and J is TRBJ2-1; D is undetermined. Germline V gene sequence: CDR1 SEHNR, CDR2 FQNEAQ (reference sequence). V was pared by 5 bases and J by 8 bases, with 13 bases between. The CDR3 has 13 residues. The CDR3: CASSPKPRDEQFF. Here the CDR3 DNA reads TGTGCCAGCAGCCCCAAGCCCCGGGATGAGCAGTTCTTC.

The CDR3 DNA sequence: TGTGCCAGCACGGTGGGGGGAAGGGATGAGCAGTTCTTC. Amino acid sequence: CASTVGGRDEQFF. The chain has TRBV27 and TRBJ2-1; a weak D match, TRBD2 (6 bases). The V gene's germline CDR1 is MNHEY and CDR2 SMNVEV (reference sequence). The CDR3 has 13 residues. Trimming pared 7 bases from V and 8 bases from J, leaving 15 bases between.

V gene TRBV5-1 combines with J gene TRBJ1-6; D may be TRBD1 (5 bases). The CDR3 extends over 18 amino acids. Trimming removed 0 bases from V and 0 bases from J, with 13 bases in between. Germline V CDR1 and CDR2: SGHRS, YFSETQ. CDR3 bases: TGCGCCAGCAGCTTGGGACAGCCCCAAGCCTCCTATAATTCACCCCTCCACTTT. It codes for CASSLGQPQASYNSPLHF.

This clonotype was seen many times. The chain carries TRBV15 and TRBJ2-5, with D tentatively TRBD2 (5 bases). This CDR3 is 17 amino acids long. V lost 5 bases and J 4 bases, leaving 23 bases between the germline ends. The germline V gene has CDR1 LNHNV and CDR2 YYDKDF (reference sequence). CDR3 protein: CATSVFRGEGRGETQYF. The CDR3 DNA reads as TGTGCCACCAGCGTGTTCCGGGGAGAGGGTAGAGGAGAGACCCAGTACTTC.

The chain has TRBV2 and TRBJ2-1, with TRBD2 matching 10 bases. Germline V gene data show CDR1 as SNHLY and CDR2 as FYNNEI. CDR3 length: 15 amino acids. J lost 8 bases, V lost 5 bases, and 9 bases had no gene match. The CDR3 sequence: CASSLSGGVFYEQFF. The CDR3, as DNA: TGTGCCAGCAGTTTAAGCGGGGGGGTTTTTTATGAGCAGTTCTTC.

About this clonotype: A read error may produce the germline difference seen at one junction end. The chain employs TRBV7-9 and TRBJ2-7; possibly TRBD1 or TRBD2 for D (7 bases each). CDR3 length: 14 amino acids. CDR1 SEHNR and CDR2 FQNEAQ come from the germline V gene (reference sequence). The CDR3 nucleotides are TGTGCCAGCAGCTTCCTAGACAGGGACTACGTGCAGTACTTC. Translated: CASSFLDRDYVQYF.

This clonotype occurred once. The chain links TRBV24-1 to TRBJ2-2; TRBD2 agrees at 12 bases. After removal of 4 bases from V and 6 bases from J, the junction contained 2 bases not matched to a gene. Germline V gene sequence: CDR1 KGHDR, CDR2 SFDVKD. The CDR3 sequence is 15 residues long. The CDR3 region has the DNA TGTGCCACCAGTGACCCTAGCGGGAGGGCCGGGGAGCTGTTTTTT. It specifies CATSDPSGRAGELFF.

The chain combines TRBV6-6 with TRBJ2-2; D is unresolved. V was clipped by 6 bases and J by 1 base, with 12 bases between them. The CDR3 consists of 15 residues. Germline assignment: CDR1 MNHNY and CDR2 SVGAGI (reference sequence). The CDR3: CASSTQPKNTGELFF. Written as DNA, the CDR3 is TGTGCCAGCAGCACGCAGCCAAAGAACACCGGGGAGCTGTTTTTT.

With regard to this clonotype: Since a much larger clone is just one base distant, this may be a read error. The V call is TRBV7-9, the J call TRBJ1-3; no firm D call. This CDR3 is 14 amino acids long. Trimming removed 11 bases at V and 9 bases at J, with 23 bases between. The germline gives CDR1 SEHNR, CDR2 FQNEAQ (reference sequence). The CDR3 here is CAFKTHPIWTTIYF. The CDR3, as DNA: TGTGCCTTCAAGACTCATCCCATTTGGACCACCATATATTTT.

This clonotype was found a few times. This sequence joins TRBV27 and TRBJ2-1; the match to TRBD1 covers 9 bases. Looked up from germline, CDR1 is MNHEY and CDR2 is SMNVEV (reference sequence). The V and J ends lost 7 bases and 6 bases, in that order; junction bases with no gene match: 7. There are 14 residues in the CDR3. CDR3 sequence reads: CASNLQGAVNEQFF. The CDR3 DNA reads as TGTGCCAGCAACCTACAGGGGGCGGTCAATGAGCAGTTCTTC.

The rearrangement joins TRBV10-3 to TRBJ2-7; 12 positions match TRBD2. Germline CDR1 reads ENHRY; CDR2 reads SYGVKD. With V trimmed by 6 bases and J by 0 bases, 3 bases remained unmatched. The CDR3 has 15 amino acids. The CDR3 DNA reads TGTGCCATCAGGCAGACTAGCGGGAGCTCCTACGAGCAGTACTTC. Encoded protein: CAIRQTSGSSYEQYF.

This clonotype was seen many times. V usage is TRBV25-1 and J usage is TRBJ2-2, with D unresolved. The V and J ends lost 0 bases and 1 base respectively, with 9 bases between them. The CDR3 extends over 16 amino acids. CDR1 and CDR2 from the germline V gene are MGHDK and SYGVNS. The CDR3 spells CASSEYDLRNTGELFF. CDR3 nucleotide sequence: TGTGCCAGCAGTGAATATGATCTTCGGAACACCGGGGAGCTGTTTTTT.

This chain connects TRBV7-2 to TRBJ2-5; D perhaps matches TRBD2 (5 bases). In germline, CDR1 is SGHTA, CDR2 FQGNSA. The ends were cut back, 5 bases at V and 3 bases at J, with 10 bases in the middle. This CDR3 has 13 residues. The CDR3 nucleotides are TGTGCCAGCAGCGCCGCCGGGAAAGAGACCCAGTACTTC. This gives the protein CASSAAGKETQYF.

CDR3 in amino acids: CASSILSASSLGGNEQFF. CDR3 DNA: TGTGCCAGTAGTATCCTCTCCGCCAGCAGTCTAGGGGGCAATGAGCAGTTCTTC. The gene calls are TRBV19 and TRBJ2-1; the D gene is possibly TRBD1 (6 bases). The germline CDR1 and CDR2 sequences are LNHDA and SQIVND (reference sequence). V lost 3 bases, J lost 6 bases, and 24 bases lay in between. CDR3 length: 18 residues.

The gene calls are TRBV30 and TRBJ1-4, with D perhaps TRBD1 (5 bases). Trimming removed 3 bases at V and 5 bases at J, with 13 bases between. This CDR3 has 14 residues. Germline values: CDR1 GTSNPN, CDR2 SVGIG (reference sequence). CDR3 residues: CAWSRGTGNEKLFF. For the CDR3, the DNA is TGTGCCTGGAGCCGAGGGACGGGGAATGAAAAACTGTTTTTT. The full variable domain, in which reference TRBV30 and TRBJ1-4 provide the parts outside the CDR3, is SQTIHQWPATLVQPVGSPLSLECTVEGTSNPNLYWYRQAAGRGLQLLFYSVGIGQISSEVPQNLSASRPQDRQFILSSKKLLLSDSGFYLCAWSRGTGNEKLFFGSGTQLSVL.

V usage is TRBV27 and J usage is TRBJ1-2; D might be TRBD1 (5 bases). Trimming stripped 9 bases from V and 8 bases from J, with 19 bases between. This CDR3 is built from 13 residues. The germline V gene encodes CDR1 MNHEY and CDR2 SMNVEV (reference sequence). CDR3 sequence reads: CASSYSRVKGYTF. In DNA form, the CDR3 reads TGTGCCAGTTCTTATAGCAGGGTGAAGGGCTACACCTTC.

The genes are TRBV20-1 and TRBJ1-6; 10 bases match TRBD1. Germline CDR1 is DFQATT and CDR2 is SNEGSKA (reference sequence). This CDR3 spans 14 amino acids. The trim removed 3 bases at V and 7 bases at J, leaving 3 bases unmatched. The CDR3 here is CSASPGQGNSPLHF. The CDR3 coding sequence is TGCAGTGCTAGTCCGGGACAGGGGAATTCACCCCTCCACTTT.

CDR3 protein: CASSVNRGHHTEAFF. CDR3 DNA: TGTGCCAGCAGTGTAAACAGGGGGCATCACACTGAAGCTTTCTTT. This rearrangement joins TRBV6-1 to TRBJ1-1; 9 bases match TRBD1. Germline V gene sequence: CDR1 MNHNS, CDR2 SASEGT. There are 15 residues in the CDR3. Trimming at V came to 4 bases and at J to 3 bases, leaving 6 bases not matched to a gene.

The chain has TRBV20-1 and TRBJ1-6, with D maybe TRBD1 (5 bases). Germline-derived CDR1 and CDR2 are DFQATT and SNEGSKA (reference sequence). The CDR3 sequence is 14 residues long. V was clipped by 6 bases and J by 8 bases, with 17 bases between them. The CDR3 region is CSAKIGASYSPLHF. The CDR3 region has the DNA TGCAGTGCCAAGATCGGGGCTAGTTATTCACCCCTCCACTTT.